The 19 T cell receptor beta chains below come from one sample, sequenced in a study of metastatic and nonmetastatic thyroid tumors. The entire patient cohort was treatment-naive prior to thyroid surgery. Through MiXCR, TCRdb re-clonotyped the PCR reads. The sample includes some 31,000 clones, roughly a sixth seen only once; the top ten take approximately 7%. Sequenced sample: blood. The source is a female donor with papillary thyroid cancer or a benign thyroid nodule (not recorded which). Some clones in this sample may be carry-over from other donors' samples.

This clone has a count of ten or more. Other DNA sequences in the sample encode the same CDR3. The rearrangement uses TRBV10-3 and TRBJ1-2; D uncertain. CDR3 length equals 12 residues. Trimming cost V 4 bases and J 8 bases, with 11 bases left between them. CDR1 is ENHRY and CDR2 is SYGVKD in the germline V gene. The CDR3 loop is CAISVSPGGYTF. Written as DNA, the CDR3 is TGTGCCATCAGTGTATCCCCGGGAGGCTACACCTTC.

This chain connects TRBV20-1 to TRBJ2-2; D possibly uses TRBD1 or TRBD2 (5 bases each). The V and J ends lost 3 bases and 6 bases respectively, with 17 bases between them. This CDR3 has 15 amino acids. Germline values: CDR1 DFQATT, CDR2 SNEGSKA (reference sequence). The CDR3 region has the DNA TGCAGTGCTAGTGAGGGGCGCATCGAATCCGGGGAGCTGTTTTTT. Its protein product is CSASEGRIESGELFF.

The J gene is TRBJ2-7, the V gene TRBV11-2, with D possibly matching TRBD2 (6 bases). V lost 1 base to trimming and J lost 2 bases, with 12 bases between them. The CDR3 totals 15 residues. Germline V CDR1 and CDR2: SGHAT, FQNNGV. CDR3 in amino acids: CASSLGRAGAYEQYF. CDR3 DNA sequence: TGTGCCAGCAGCTTAGGGAGGGCCGGGGCCTACGAGCAGTACTTC. Based on the CDR3 plus reference TRBV11-2 and TRBJ2-7, the full variable domain is EAGVAQSPRYKIIEKRQSVAFWCNPISGHATLYWYQQILGQGPKLLIQFQNNGVVDDSQLPKDRFSAERLKGVDSTLKIQPAKLEDSAVYLCASSLGRAGAYEQYFGPGTRLTVT.

This clone was detected ten times or more. The V call is TRBV3-1, the J call TRBJ2-1; TRBD2 aligns across 7 bases. Trimming at V came to 2 bases and at J to 1 base, leaving 2 bases not matched to a gene. Germline V gene data show CDR1 as LGHDT and CDR2 as YNNKEL (reference sequence). The CDR3 runs 15 residues. The CDR3 nucleotides are TGTGCCAGCAGCCAAACGGGACTATCCTACAATGAGCAGTTCTTC. Protein: CASSQTGLSYNEQFF.

The chain employs TRBV30 and TRBJ1-2; D not certain. The CDR3 length is 11 residues. V lost 0 bases, J lost 2 bases, and 1 base lay in between. Germline CDR1 is GTSNPN and CDR2 is SVGIG (reference sequence). The CDR3 sequence is CAWSVNYGYTF. DNA of the CDR3: TGTGCCTGGAGTGTGAACTATGGCTACACCTTC.

On this clone itself: One end of the junction varies from germline; a read error may be responsible. J is TRBJ1-2 and V is TRBV4-1; D ambiguous. This CDR3 region has 13 residues. Germline V lookup: CDR1 MGHRA, CDR2 YSYEKL. CDR3 residues: CSSSQQCSWSYTF. CDR3 nucleotide sequence: TGCTCCAGCAGCCAACAGTGTAGCTGGAGCTACACCTTC.

A word on this clone: This may be a read error: a much more frequent sequence differs by one nucleotide. The chain joins TRBV29-1 to TRBJ1-5; possibly TRBD1 for D (5 bases). This CDR3 is 16 amino acids long. Germline V CDR1 and CDR2: SQVTM, ANQGSEA. Here the CDR3 DNA reads TGCAGCCCCGGGCTGGACACTATCTATAGCAATCAGCCCAAGCATTTT. Amino acids: CSPGLDTIYSNQPKHF.

In its sample, this clone was seen a few times. This may stem from a read error, because a much larger clone lies one nucleotide away. The sample contains more than one DNA sequence encoding this CDR3. The rearrangement uses TRBV29-1 and TRBJ2-6, with D hard to call. The CDR3 loop spans 10 amino acids. Looked up from germline, CDR1 is SQVTM and CDR2 is ANQGSEA. The CDR3 is CSVWANVLTF. As DNA, the CDR3 is TGCAGCGTCTGGGCCAACGTCCTCACTTTC.

The chain is built from TRBV5-1 and TRBJ2-7; tentative D call: TRBD2 (7 bases). V gave up 7 bases and J gave up 4 bases, with 15 bases separating them. The CDR3 has 13 residues. CDR1 is SGHRS, CDR2 YFSETQ, per germline. The CDR3 bases are TGCGCCAGCCGTGTGGGGAGGGGGTACGAGCAGTACTTC. It is translated as CASRVGRGYEQYF.

The sample holds a few counts of this clone. J is TRBJ2-7 and V is TRBV27; D not certain. The CDR3 is 16 amino acids. Looked up from germline, CDR1 is MNHEY and CDR2 is SMNVEV (reference sequence). Trimming removed 0 bases at V and 2 bases at J, with 14 bases between. The CDR3 here is CASSLSRWGTAYEQYF. The CDR3, as DNA: TGTGCCAGCAGTTTATCAAGATGGGGTACGGCCTACGAGCAGTACTTC.

At least ten counts were recorded for this clone. The rearrangement links TRBV20-1 to TRBJ2-7; the match to TRBD1 covers 7 bases. This CDR3 is built from 13 residues. Germline loops: CDR1 DFQATT, CDR2 SNEGSKA (reference sequence). With 3 bases clipped from V and 6 bases from J, the junction kept 8 bases outside the gene matches. The CDR3 DNA reads as TGCAGTGCTAGGAGGGGGCGAGGATGCGAGCAGTACTTC. Its protein is CSARRGRGCEQYF.

The table lists this clone with a few counts. The chain recombines TRBV6-1 with TRBJ1-3, with D possibly TRBD1 on 6 matching bases. Germline values: CDR1 MNHNS, CDR2 SASEGT. Trimming cost V 6 bases and J 0 bases, with 12 bases left between them. The CDR3 covers 15 residues. CDR3 in DNA: TGTGCCAGCAGGGAACGGGACACCTCTGGAAACACCATATATTTT. It codes for CASRERDTSGNTIYF.

This clone was counted a few times. The chain uses TRBV27 and TRBJ2-2; 8 bases map to TRBD2. CDR3 length equals 16 residues. V lost 5 bases, J lost 11 bases, and 16 bases stayed unmatched. The germline gives CDR1 MNHEY, CDR2 SMNVEV (reference sequence). CDR3 nucleotide sequence: TGTGCCAGCAGTCCGGGAGGGCCCGCGAACACCTGTGAGCTGTTTTTT. This codes for CASSPGGPANTCELFF.

This clone came up many times. The rearrangement links TRBV4-3 to TRBJ1-5, with D perhaps matching TRBD1 (5 bases). This CDR3 spans 15 amino acids. Germline V gene data show CDR1 as LGHNA and CDR2 as YSLEER. V gave up 2 bases and J gave up 3 bases, with 11 bases separating them. This CDR3 is CASSQSDRNNQPQHF. The CDR3 DNA is TGCGCCAGCAGCCAATCTGACAGAAACAATCAGCCCCAGCATTTT.

This clone was recorded at least ten times. The V gene is TRBV6-2 or TRBV6-3, the J gene TRBJ1-1; D might be TRBD1 (6 bases). The CDR3 spans 13 residues. The V end was cut by 10 bases, the J end by 1 base, with 13 bases between. CDR1 is MNHEY, CDR2 SVGEGT, per germline. The CDR3 bases are TGTGCCACCCAAACGGACAGGAACACTGAAGCTTTCTTT. Its protein is CATQTDRNTEAFF.

Many counts were recorded for this clone. The chain uses TRBV20-1 and TRBJ2-1; D not certain. CDR3 length: 15 amino acids. The germline V and J ends were trimmed by 0 bases and 2 bases, with 11 bases remaining between them. Germline lookup yields CDR1 DFQATT and CDR2 SNEGSKA (reference sequence). CDR3 sequence: CSARDSGIPYNEQFF. In DNA, the CDR3 is TGCAGTGCTAGAGATAGTGGGATCCCCTACAATGAGCAGTTCTTC.

In this sample, this clone is medium-sized. The V and J genes are TRBV6-1 and TRBJ2-7; D is ambiguous. Trimming left V 6 bases short and J 2 bases short, with 14 bases between. Per germline, CDR1 MNHNS and CDR2 SASEGT. This CDR3 contains 14 residues. The CDR3 reads CASSNTQFTYEQYF. CDR3 in DNA: TGTGCCAGCAGCAACACACAATTTACCTACGAGCAGTACTTC.

In its sample, this clone was seen many times. This sequence joins TRBV4-1 and TRBJ2-4; 15 nucleotides align to TRBD2. This CDR3 region has 18 residues. Germline lookup yields CDR1 MGHRA and CDR2 YSYEKL. V shed 4 bases, J shed 0 bases, and the junction held 4 bases outside the gene matches. CDR3 sequence (DNA): TGCGCCAGCAGCCCGGGACTAGCGGGAGGTCTAGCCAAAAACATTCAGTACTTC. It is translated as CASSPGLAGGLAKNIQYF.

This clone is termed medium-sized. This sequence joins TRBV6-1 and TRBJ2-7, with 12 bases lining up with TRBD2. The length of the CDR3 is 15 residues. Per germline, CDR1 MNHNS and CDR2 SASEGT. The trim removed 6 bases at V and 1 base at J, leaving 4 bases unmatched. The CDR3 loop reads CASRSTSGSSYEQYF. CDR3 bases: TGTGCCAGCAGGTCGACTAGCGGGAGTTCCTACGAGCAGTACTTC.